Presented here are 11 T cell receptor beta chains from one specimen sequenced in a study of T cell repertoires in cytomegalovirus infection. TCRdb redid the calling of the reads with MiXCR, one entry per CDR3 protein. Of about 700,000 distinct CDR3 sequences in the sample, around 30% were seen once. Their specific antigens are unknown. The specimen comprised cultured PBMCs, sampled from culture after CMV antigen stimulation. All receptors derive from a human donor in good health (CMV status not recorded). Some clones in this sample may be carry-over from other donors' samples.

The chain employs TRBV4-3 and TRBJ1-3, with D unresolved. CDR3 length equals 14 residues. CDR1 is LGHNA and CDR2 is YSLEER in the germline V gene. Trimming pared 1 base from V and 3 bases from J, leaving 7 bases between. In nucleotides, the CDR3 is TGCGCCAGCAGCCAAGCCCTTATTGGAAACACCATATATTTT. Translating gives CASSQALIGNTIYF.

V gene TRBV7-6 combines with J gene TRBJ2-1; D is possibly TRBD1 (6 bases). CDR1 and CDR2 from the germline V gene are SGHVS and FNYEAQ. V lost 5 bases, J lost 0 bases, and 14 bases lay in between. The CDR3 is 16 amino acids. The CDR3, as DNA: TGTGCCAGCAGCAAACAGGGCCCGAGCTCCTACAATGAGCAGTTCTTC. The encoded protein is CASSKQGPSSYNEQFF.

For the CDR3, the DNA is TGTGCCAGCAGTGAGGGGATGTCTAATGAAAAACTGTTTTTT. Amino acids: CASSEGMSNEKLFF. V usage is TRBV6-2 or TRBV6-3 and J usage is TRBJ1-4, with D perhaps matching TRBD1 (5 bases). V lost 5 bases and J lost 3, with 10 bases in between. CDR1 is MNHEY and CDR2 is SVGEGT in the germline V gene. The CDR3 is 14 residues long.

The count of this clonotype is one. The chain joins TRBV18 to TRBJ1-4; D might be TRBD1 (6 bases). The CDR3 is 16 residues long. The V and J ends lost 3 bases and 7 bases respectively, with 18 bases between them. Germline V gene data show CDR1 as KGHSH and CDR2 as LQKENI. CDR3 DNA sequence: TGTGCCAGCTCACCCGGACGTCAGGGGACGGGTGAAAAACTGTTTTTT. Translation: CASSPGRQGTGEKLFF.

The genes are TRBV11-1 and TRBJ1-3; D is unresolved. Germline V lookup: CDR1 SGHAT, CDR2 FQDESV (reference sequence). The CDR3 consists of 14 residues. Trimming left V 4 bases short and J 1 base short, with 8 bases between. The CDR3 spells CASSSRASGNTIYF. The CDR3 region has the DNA TGTGCCAGCAGCTCCCGCGCGTCTGGAAACACCATATATTTT.

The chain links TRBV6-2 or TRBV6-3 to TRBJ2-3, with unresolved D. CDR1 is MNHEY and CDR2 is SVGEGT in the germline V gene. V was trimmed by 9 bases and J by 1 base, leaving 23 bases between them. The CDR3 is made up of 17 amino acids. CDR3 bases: TGTGCCAGTGTCCCCGTGGGGTCAGGAAGGGGCACAGATACGCAGTATTTT. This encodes CASVPVGSGRGTDTQYF.

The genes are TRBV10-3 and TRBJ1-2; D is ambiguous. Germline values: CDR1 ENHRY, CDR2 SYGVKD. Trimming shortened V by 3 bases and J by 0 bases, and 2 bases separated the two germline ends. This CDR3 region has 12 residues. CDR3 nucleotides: TGTGCCATCAGTGAAACTAACTATGGCTACACCTTC. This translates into CAISETNYGYTF.

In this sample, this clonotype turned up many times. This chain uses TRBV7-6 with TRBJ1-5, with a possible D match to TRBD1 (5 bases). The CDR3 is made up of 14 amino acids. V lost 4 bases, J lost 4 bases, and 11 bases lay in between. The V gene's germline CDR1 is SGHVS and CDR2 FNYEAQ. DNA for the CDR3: TGTGCCAGCAGCTCGGGGACGGCAAATCAGCCCCAGCATTTT. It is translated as CASSSGTANQPQHF.

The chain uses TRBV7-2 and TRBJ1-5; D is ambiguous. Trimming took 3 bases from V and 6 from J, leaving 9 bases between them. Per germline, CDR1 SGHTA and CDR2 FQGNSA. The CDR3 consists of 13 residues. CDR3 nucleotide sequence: TGTGCCAGCAGCTTGGGGTTGGGTCAGCCCCAGCATTTT. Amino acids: CASSLGLGQPQHF.

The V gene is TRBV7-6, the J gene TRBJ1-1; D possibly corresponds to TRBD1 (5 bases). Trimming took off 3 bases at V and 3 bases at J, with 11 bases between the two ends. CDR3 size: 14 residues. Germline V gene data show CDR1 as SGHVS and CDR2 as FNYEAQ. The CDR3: CASSLQGGDTEAFF. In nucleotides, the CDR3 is TGTGCCAGCAGCTTGCAGGGAGGGGACACTGAAGCTTTCTTT.

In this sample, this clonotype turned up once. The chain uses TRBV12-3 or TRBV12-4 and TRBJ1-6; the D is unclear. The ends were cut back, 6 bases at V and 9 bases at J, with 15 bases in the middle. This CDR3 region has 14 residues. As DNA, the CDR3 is TGTGCCAGCAGCCCTCGGGCGTGGGGTTCACCCCTCCACTTT. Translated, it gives CASSPRAWGSPLHF.